These 12 T cell receptor beta chains were sequenced from one sample in a study of control samples from healthy donors and cancer patients (dated by TCRdb to the early 2020s). The method was the immunoSEQ multiplex PCR assay. In its TCRdb copy, this immuneACCESS table keeps in-frame sequences only and misses some clones. Where compared with another copy, unresolved V genes explain less than half of these, and the others have no known cause. Within this sample are about 110,000 clones, with 70% to 85% of them counted one time only. Roughly 6.5% of the sample rests with the top ten. Specimen: blood. Source of these receptors: a man younger than 30 in good health.

This clone occurred once. At one boundary the junction diverges from the germline segment, which might be a read error. This sample also contains other DNA sequences that code for the same CDR3. This chain's CDR3 is CASSPQKTEAFF. Here the CDR3 DNA reads TGTGCCAGCTCGCCACAAAAAACTGAAGCTTTCTTT. The rearrangement uses TRBV18 and TRBJ1-1; D uncertain. Germline values: CDR1 KGHSH, CDR2 LQKENI. CDR3 length equals 12 residues.

CDR3 bases: TGTGCCAGCAGCTTCAGCGGTTATCAGCCCCAGCATTTT. Translating gives CASSFSGYQPQHF. V is TRBV7-2 and J is TRBJ1-5; no clear D. Trimming left V 3 bases short and J 5 bases short, with 8 bases between. CDR1 is SGHTA and CDR2 is FQGNSA in the germline V gene. This CDR3 spans 13 amino acids.

V usage is TRBV28 and J usage is TRBJ2-7; unclear D gene. This CDR3 contains 15 residues. From germline, CDR1 is MDHEN and CDR2 SYDVKM. V was shortened by 3 bases and J by 3 bases, with 15 bases between the two germline ends. The CDR3 loop is CASSFRQVVNYEQYF. The CDR3 nucleotides are TGTGCCAGCAGTTTTCGTCAGGTGGTTAACTACGAGCAGTACTTC.

CDR3 in DNA: TGTGCCAGCAGCCGGACAGCGTCCTACGAGCAGTACGTC. It specifies CASSRTASYEQYV. The chain employs TRBV27 and TRBJ2-7; TRBD1 is a possible D gene (6 bases). From germline, CDR1 is MNHEY and CDR2 SMNVEV (reference sequence). CDR3 length equals 13 residues. V was shortened by 6 bases and J by 1 base, with 10 bases between the two germline ends.

The V and J genes are TRBV20-1 and TRBJ2-1; no clear D. The CDR3 contains 11 residues. In germline, CDR1 is DFQATT, CDR2 SNEGSKA (reference sequence). V lost 8 bases, J lost 8 bases, and 13 bases lay in between. CDR3 region: CSPKESHEQFF. CDR3 coding DNA: TGCAGTCCGAAAGAGTCCCATGAGCAGTTCTTC.

V gene TRBV20-1 combines with J gene TRBJ2-3; D gene uncertain. The CDR3 extends over 14 amino acids. With 3 bases removed from V and 0 bases from J, the gap between germline ends came to 10 bases. In germline, CDR1 is DFQATT, CDR2 SNEGSKA (reference sequence). The CDR3 DNA reads as TGCAGTGCTAGTCCACTCCCGAGCACAGATACGCAGTATTTT. It encodes CSASPLPSTDTQYF.

The rearrangement uses TRBV7-9 and TRBJ2-5; D may match TRBD1 or TRBD2 (5 bases each). Per germline, CDR1 SEHNR and CDR2 FQNEAQ (reference sequence). The CDR3 runs 16 residues. V shed 5 bases and J shed 0 bases, with 16 bases lying between them. CDR3 sequence reads: CASSPERWGNQETQYF. The CDR3, as DNA: TGTGCCAGCAGCCCCGAGCGTTGGGGGAACCAAGAGACCCAGTACTTC.

This clone was observed many times. The chain couples TRBV5-8 to TRBJ1-6; tentatively, D is TRBD1 (6 bases). The CDR3 is made up of 17 amino acids. Germline V gives CDR1 SGHTS, CDR2 YDEGEE. The ends were cut back, 4 bases at V and 2 bases at J, with 16 bases in the middle. The CDR3, as DNA: TGTGCCAGCAGCCGCTCGGGGGGCAATGCCTATAATTCACCCCTCCACTTT. Translating gives CASSRSGGNAYNSPLHF.

V and J are TRBV2 and TRBJ1-1; 7 positions match TRBD1. The CDR3 length is 17 residues. CDR1 and CDR2 from the germline V gene are SNHLY and FYNNEI. V lost 2 bases, J lost 6 bases, and 15 bases stayed unmatched. CDR3 sequence (DNA): TGTGCCAGCAGTGAACTTGGGATGGGACAGAAGGGTTCTGAAGCTTTCTTT. Its translation is CASSELGMGQKGSEAFF.

The chain uses TRBV5-6 and TRBJ2-7, with D perhaps TRBD1 or TRBD2 (5 bases each). The CDR3 runs 14 residues. Trimming stripped 2 bases from V and 1 base from J, with 10 bases between. Germline CDR1 is SGHDT and CDR2 is YYEEEE. In DNA, the CDR3 is TGTGCCAGCAGCTTCGGGGCAGAGTCCTACGAGCAGTACTTC. Its protein is CASSFGAESYEQYF.

CDR3 DNA: TGTGCCAGCAGTTACGACAGGGGGTCGAGTTCTGGCTACACCTTC. Translated: CASSYDRGSSSGYTF. This sequence joins TRBV6-2 or TRBV6-3 and TRBJ1-2; 9 nucleotides match TRBD1. Germline loops: CDR1 MNHEY, CDR2 SVGEGT. V was clipped by 2 bases and J by 7 bases; unmatched bases: 8. CDR3 size: 15 residues.

The J gene is TRBJ1-5, the V gene TRBV5-1, with D unresolved. CDR3 length: 15 residues. The ends were cut back, 4 bases at V and 0 bases at J, with 11 bases in the middle. CDR1 and CDR2 (germline): SGHRS, YFSETQ. CDR3 region: CASSSDPYSNQPQHF. In DNA, the CDR3 is TGCGCCAGCAGCAGCGACCCGTATAGCAATCAGCCCCAGCATTTT.